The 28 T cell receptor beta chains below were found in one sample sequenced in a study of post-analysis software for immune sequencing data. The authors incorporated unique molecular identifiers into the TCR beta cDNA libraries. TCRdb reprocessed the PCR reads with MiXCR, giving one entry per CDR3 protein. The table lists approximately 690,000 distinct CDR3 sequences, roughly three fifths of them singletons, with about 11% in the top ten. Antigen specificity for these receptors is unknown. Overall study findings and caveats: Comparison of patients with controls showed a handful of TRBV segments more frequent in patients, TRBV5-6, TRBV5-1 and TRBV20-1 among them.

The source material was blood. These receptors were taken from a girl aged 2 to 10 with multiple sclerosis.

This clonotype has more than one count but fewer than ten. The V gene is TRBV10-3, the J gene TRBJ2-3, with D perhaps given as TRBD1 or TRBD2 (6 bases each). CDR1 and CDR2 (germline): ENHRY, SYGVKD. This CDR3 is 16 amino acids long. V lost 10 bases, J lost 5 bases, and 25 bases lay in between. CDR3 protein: CATGAGVRAPEDTQYF. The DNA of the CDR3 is TGTGCCACGGGGGCGGGCGTTCGAGCCCCCGAAGATACGCAGTATTTT.

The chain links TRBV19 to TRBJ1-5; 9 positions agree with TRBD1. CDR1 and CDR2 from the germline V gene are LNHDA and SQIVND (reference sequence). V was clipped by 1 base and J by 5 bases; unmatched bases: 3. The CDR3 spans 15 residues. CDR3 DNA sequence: TGTGCCAGTAGTATAGTAGGGACAGGGCATCAGCCCCAGCATTTT. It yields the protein CASSIVGTGHQPQHF.

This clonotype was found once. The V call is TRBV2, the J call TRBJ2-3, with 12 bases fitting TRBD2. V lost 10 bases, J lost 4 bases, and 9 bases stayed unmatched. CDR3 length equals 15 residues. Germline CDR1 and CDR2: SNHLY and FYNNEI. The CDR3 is CANKKTSGGADTQYF. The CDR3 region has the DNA TGTGCCAACAAGAAGACTAGCGGGGGTGCAGATACGCAGTATTTT.

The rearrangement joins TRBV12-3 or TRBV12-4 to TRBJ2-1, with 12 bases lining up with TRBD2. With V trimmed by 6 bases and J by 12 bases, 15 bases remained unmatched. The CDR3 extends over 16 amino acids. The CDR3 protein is CASSQSSGGAVIGQFF. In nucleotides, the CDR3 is TGTGCCAGCAGCCAATCTAGCGGGGGGGCGGTAATTGGGCAGTTCTTC.

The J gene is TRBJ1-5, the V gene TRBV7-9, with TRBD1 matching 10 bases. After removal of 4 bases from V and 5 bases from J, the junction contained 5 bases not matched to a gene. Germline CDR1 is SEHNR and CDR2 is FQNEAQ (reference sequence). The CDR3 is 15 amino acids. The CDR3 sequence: CASSSGTGDYQPQHF. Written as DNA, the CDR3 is TGTGCCAGCAGCTCAGGGACAGGGGACTATCAGCCCCAGCATTTT.

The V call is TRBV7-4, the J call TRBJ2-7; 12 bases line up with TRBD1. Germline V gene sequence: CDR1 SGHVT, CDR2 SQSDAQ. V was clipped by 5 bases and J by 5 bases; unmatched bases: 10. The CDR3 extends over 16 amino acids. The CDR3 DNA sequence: TGTGCCAGCAGCCCCAGGGGACAGGGGGCGCATAACGAGCAGTACTTC. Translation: CASSPRGQGAHNEQYF.

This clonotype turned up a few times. DNA of the CDR3: TGTGCCAGCAGCCCACGTTGGACTAGCGGGAGATCAGATACGCAGTATTTT. This translates into CASSPRWTSGRSDTQYF. The chain links TRBV7-2 to TRBJ2-3; 13 nucleotides align to TRBD2. CDR1 SGHTA and CDR2 FQGNSA come from the germline V gene. V lost 5 bases and J lost 4; bases outside the gene matches: 9. The CDR3 runs 17 residues.

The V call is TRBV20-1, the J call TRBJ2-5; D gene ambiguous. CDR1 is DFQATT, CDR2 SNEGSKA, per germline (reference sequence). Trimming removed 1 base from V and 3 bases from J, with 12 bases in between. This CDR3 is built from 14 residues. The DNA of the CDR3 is TGCAGTGCTAGAGCTTCCAGATTTGAAGAGACCCAGTACTTC. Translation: CSARASRFEETQYF.

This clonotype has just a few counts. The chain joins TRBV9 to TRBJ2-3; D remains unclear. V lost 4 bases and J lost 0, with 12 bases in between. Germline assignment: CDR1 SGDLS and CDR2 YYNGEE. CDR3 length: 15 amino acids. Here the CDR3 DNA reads TGTGCCAGCAGCCCGCGCCTGCCTAGCACAGATACGCAGTATTTT. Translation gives CASSPRLPSTDTQYF.

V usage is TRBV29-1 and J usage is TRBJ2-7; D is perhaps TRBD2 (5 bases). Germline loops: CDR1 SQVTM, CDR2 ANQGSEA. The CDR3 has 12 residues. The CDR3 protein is CAIIAGTYEQYF. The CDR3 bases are TGCGCTATCATAGCCGGGACCTACGAGCAGTACTTC.

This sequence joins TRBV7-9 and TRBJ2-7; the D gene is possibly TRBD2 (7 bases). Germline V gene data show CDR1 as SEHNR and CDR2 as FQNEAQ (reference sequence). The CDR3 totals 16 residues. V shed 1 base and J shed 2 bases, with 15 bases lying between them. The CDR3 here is CASSLGKVGGPYEQYF. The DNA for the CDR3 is TGTGCCAGCAGCTTAGGGAAGGTCGGGGGGCCCTACGAGCAGTACTTC.

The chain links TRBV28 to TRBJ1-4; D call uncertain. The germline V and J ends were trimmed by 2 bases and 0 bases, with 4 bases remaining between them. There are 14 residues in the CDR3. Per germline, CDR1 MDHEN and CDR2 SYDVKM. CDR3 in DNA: TGTGCCAGCAGTTTACACACAACTAATGAAAAACTGTTTTTT. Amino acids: CASSLHTTNEKLFF.

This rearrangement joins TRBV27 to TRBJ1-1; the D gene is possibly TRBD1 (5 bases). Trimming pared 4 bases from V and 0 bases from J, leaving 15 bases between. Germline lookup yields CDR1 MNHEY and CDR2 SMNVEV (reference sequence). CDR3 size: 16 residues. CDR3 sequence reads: CASSSGLRNMNTEAFF. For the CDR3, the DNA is TGTGCCAGCAGTTCAGGGTTGCGGAACATGAACACTGAAGCTTTCTTT.

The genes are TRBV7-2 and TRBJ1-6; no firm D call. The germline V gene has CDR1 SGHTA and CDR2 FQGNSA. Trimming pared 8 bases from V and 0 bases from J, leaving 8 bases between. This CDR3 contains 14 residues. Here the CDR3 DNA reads TGTGCCAGCGCCCTGGGCTCCTATAATTCACCCCTCCACTTT. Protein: CASALGSYNSPLHF.

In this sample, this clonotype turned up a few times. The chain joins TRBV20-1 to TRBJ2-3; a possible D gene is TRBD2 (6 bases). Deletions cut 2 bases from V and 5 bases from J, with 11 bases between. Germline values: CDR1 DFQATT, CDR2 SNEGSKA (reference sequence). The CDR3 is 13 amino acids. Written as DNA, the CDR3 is TGCAGTGCTAGACGGGCGGAGGGAGATACGCAGTATTTT. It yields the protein CSARRAEGDTQYF.

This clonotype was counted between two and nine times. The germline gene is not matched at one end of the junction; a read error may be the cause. This CDR3 reads CAGSPSSVEQFF. In DNA, the CDR3 is TGTGCCGGCAGCCCCTCTAGCGTCGAGCAGTTCTTC. J is TRBJ2-1 and V is TRBV6-2 or TRBV6-3, with D possibly TRBD2 on 6 matching bases. The germline CDR1 and CDR2 sequences are MNHEY and SVGEGT. There are 12 residues in the CDR3.

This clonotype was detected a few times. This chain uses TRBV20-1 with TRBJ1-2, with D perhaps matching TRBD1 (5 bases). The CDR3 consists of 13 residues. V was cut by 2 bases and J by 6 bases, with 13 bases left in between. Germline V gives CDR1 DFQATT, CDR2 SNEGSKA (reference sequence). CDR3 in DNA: TGCAGTGCTAGACAGGGAAGAGGAAATGGCTACACCTTC. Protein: CSARQGRGNGYTF.

The CDR3 region has the DNA TGCAGCTGGAAGGAGGGGCCCTATGAAAAACTGTTTTTT. Translating gives CSWKEGPYEKLFF. The gene calls are TRBV29-1 and TRBJ1-4, with D perhaps TRBD1 (5 bases). CDR1 SQVTM and CDR2 ANQGSEA come from the germline V gene. The ends were cut back, 8 bases at V and 6 bases at J, with 16 bases in the middle. The CDR3 runs to 13 residues.

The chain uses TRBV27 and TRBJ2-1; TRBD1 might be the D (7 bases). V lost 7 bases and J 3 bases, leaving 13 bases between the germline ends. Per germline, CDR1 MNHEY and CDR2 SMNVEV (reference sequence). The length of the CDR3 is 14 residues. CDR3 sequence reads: CASTPGGLYNEQFF. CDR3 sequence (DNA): TGTGCCAGCACCCCAGGGGGACTCTACAATGAGCAGTTCTTC.

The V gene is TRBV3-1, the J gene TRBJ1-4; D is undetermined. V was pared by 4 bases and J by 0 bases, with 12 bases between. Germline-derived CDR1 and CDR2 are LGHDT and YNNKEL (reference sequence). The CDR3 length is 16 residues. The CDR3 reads CASSPRPVATNEKLFF. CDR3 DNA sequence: TGTGCCAGCAGCCCGAGGCCCGTGGCAACTAATGAAAAACTGTTTTTT.

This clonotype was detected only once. The CDR3 bases are TGCGCCAGCGGCGTAGACCCGAACACTGAAGCTTTCTTT. It yields the protein CASGVDPNTEAFF. V usage is TRBV5-1 and J usage is TRBJ1-1, with unresolved D. The CDR3 has 13 residues. Deletions cut 7 bases from V and 1 base from J, with 11 bases between. The V gene's germline CDR1 is SGHRS and CDR2 YFSETQ.

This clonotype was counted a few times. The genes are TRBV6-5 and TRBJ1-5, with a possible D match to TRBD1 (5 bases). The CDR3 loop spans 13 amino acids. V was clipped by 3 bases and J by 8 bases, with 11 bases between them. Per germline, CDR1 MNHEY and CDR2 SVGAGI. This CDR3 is CASSYGGREPQHF. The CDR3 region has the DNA TGTGCCAGCAGTTATGGGGGAAGGGAGCCCCAGCATTTT.

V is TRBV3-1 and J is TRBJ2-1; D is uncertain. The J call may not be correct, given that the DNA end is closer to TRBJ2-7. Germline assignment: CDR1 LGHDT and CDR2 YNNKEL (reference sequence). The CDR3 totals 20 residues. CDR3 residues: CASSQDLWTPITRSYNEQYF. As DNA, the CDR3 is TGTGCCAGCAGCCAAGATTTGTGGACCCCGATAACCCGATCCTACAATGAGCAGTACTTC.

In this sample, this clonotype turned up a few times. CDR3 in DNA: TGTGCCAGCGGTAAACACGAAGGGGGCGAGCAGTACTTC. Translating gives CASGKHEGGEQYF. The chain combines TRBV25-1 with TRBJ2-5, with a weak D call TRBD1 (6 bases). The J call may be faulty, since TRBJ2-7 better matches the DNA end. The CDR3 spans 13 residues. Looked up from germline, CDR1 is MGHDK and CDR2 is SYGVNS.

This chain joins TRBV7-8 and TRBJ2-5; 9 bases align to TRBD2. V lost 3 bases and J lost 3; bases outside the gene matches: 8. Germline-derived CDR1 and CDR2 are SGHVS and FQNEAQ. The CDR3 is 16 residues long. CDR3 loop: CASSFLSGSVKETQYF. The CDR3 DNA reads TGTGCCAGCAGCTTCCTTAGCGGGAGCGTAAAAGAGACCCAGTACTTC.

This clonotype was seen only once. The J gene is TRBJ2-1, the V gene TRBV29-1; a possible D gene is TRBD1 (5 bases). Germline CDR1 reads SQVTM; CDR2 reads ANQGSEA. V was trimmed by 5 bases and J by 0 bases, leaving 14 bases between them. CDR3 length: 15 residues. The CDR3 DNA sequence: TGCAGCGTTTCAGGGAATTCAGGCTCCTACAATGAGCAGTTCTTC. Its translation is CSVSGNSGSYNEQFF.

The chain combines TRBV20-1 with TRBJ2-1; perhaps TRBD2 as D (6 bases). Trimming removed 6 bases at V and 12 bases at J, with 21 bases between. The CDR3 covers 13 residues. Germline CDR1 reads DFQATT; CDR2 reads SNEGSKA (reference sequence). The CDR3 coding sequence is TGCAGTGCCCCCGGGACTCCCAGTATCCTGCAGTTCTTC. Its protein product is CSAPGTPSILQFF.

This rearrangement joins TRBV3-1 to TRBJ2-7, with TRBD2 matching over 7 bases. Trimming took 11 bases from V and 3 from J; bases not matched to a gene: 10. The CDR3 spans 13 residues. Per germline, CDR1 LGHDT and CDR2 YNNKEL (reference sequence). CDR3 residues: CARRGREHYEQYF. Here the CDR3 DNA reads TGTGCCCGTCGAGGGCGGGAGCACTACGAGCAGTACTTC.